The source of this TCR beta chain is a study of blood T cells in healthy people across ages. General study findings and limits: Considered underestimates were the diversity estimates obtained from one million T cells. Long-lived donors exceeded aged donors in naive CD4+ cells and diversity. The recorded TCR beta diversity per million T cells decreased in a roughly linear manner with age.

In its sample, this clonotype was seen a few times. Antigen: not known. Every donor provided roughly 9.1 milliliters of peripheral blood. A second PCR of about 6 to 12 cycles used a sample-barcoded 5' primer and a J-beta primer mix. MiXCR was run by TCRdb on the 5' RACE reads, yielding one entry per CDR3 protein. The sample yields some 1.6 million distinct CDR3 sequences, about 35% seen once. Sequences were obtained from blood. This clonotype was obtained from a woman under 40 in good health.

The CDR3, as DNA: TGTGCCAGCAGCTTAGTTGGACATCAGAACACTGAAGCTTTCTTT. Translating it yields CASSLVGHQNTEAFF. The chain carries TRBV7-2 and TRBJ1-1; a possible D gene is TRBD1 (5 bases). V lost 1 base and J 1 base, leaving 10 bases between the germline ends. Germline V CDR1 and CDR2: SGHTA, FQGNSA. The CDR3 is made up of 15 amino acids.